These 14 T cell receptor beta chains were all obtained from the same sample, sequenced in a study of breast tumors, draining lymph nodes, adjacent tissues. TCRdb ran MiXCR on the multiplex PCR reads and lists one entry per CDR3 protein. Among tens of thousands of distinct CDR3 sequences, about 40% were seen once, and the ten largest hold under 12%. The sequenced sample was breast tumor tissue. Receptors were obtained from a female donor with breast cancer. Some clones in this sample may be carry-over from other donors' samples.

The chain has TRBV6-6 and TRBJ2-7; no clear D. CDR3 size: 14 residues. The V and J ends lost 5 bases and 7 bases respectively, with 18 bases between them. Per germline, CDR1 MNHNY and CDR2 SVGAGI (reference sequence). The CDR3 DNA reads TGTGCCAGCAGTCACGCGGCAGGTCTTGGGGAGCAGTACTTC. It encodes CASSHAAGLGEQYF.

The chain joins TRBV18 to TRBJ2-7; a possible D gene is TRBD2 (6 bases). This CDR3 is 15 amino acids long. V was shortened by 9 bases and J by 6 bases, with 24 bases between the two germline ends. Germline V gene data show CDR1 as KGHSH and CDR2 as LQKENI. In DNA form, the CDR3 reads TGTGCCAGTTCATTCCAGGCCGGGACTCAAGGCGAGCAGTACTTC. Translated, it gives CASSFQAGTQGEQYF.

This clonotype has ten or more counts. V usage is TRBV5-1 and J usage is TRBJ2-2; unclear D gene. Germline CDR1 is SGHRS and CDR2 is YFSETQ. The CDR3 contains 11 residues. Deletions cut 4 bases from V and 3 bases from J, with 1 base between. CDR3 sequence: CASSDTGELFF. The CDR3 DNA follows: TGCGCCAGCAGCGACACCGGGGAGCTGTTTTTT. Complete variable domain (other parts from reference TRBV5-1 and TRBJ2-2): KAGVTQTPRYLIKTRGQQVTLSCSPISGHRSVSWYQQTPGQGLQFLFEYFSETQRNKGNFPGRFSGRQFSNSRSEMNVSTLELGDSALYLCASSDTGELFFGEGSRLTVL.

The V call is TRBV7-2, the J call TRBJ2-5; TRBD2 matches 13 bases. V lost 1 base and J lost 7; bases outside the gene matches: 6. The CDR3 consists of 16 residues. The germline V gene has CDR1 SGHTA and CDR2 FQGNSA. The CDR3 reads CASSLGLAGGQGTQYF. In nucleotides, the CDR3 is TGTGCCAGCAGCTTAGGACTAGCGGGAGGCCAGGGGACCCAGTACTTC.

Sample share makes this clonotype medium-sized (0.01 to 0.1%). CDR3 DNA sequence: TGTGCCAGTAGTGTACGGGGACCGCCCTTCGGAGATACGCAGTATTTT. Protein: CASSVRGPPFGDTQYF. The chain has TRBV19 and TRBJ2-3, with D possibly being TRBD1 or TRBD2 (5 bases each). Deletions cut 5 bases from V and 5 bases from J, with 20 bases between. This CDR3 has 16 residues. Germline V gene lookup returns CDR1 LNHDA and CDR2 SQIVND (reference sequence).

There are many counts of this clonotype. V and J are TRBV28 and TRBJ2-3; D is undetermined. This CDR3 contains 13 residues. The V end lost 5 bases, the J end lost 8 bases, and 14 bases lay between the germline ends. Germline CDR1 reads MDHEN; CDR2 reads SYDVKM. Here the CDR3 reads CASSPLTVATQYF. CDR3 sequence (DNA): TGTGCCAGCAGTCCCTTGACCGTCGCTACGCAGTATTTT.

As regards this clonotype: Given the absence of the conserved phenylalanine or tryptophan at the CDR3 end, a read error is likely. The chain employs TRBV2 and TRBJ1-3; D is uncertain. V was shortened by 8 bases and J by 0 bases, with 11 bases between the two germline ends. Germline-derived CDR1 and CDR2 are SNHLY and FYNNEI. CDR3 length: 14 amino acids. The CDR3 reads CASAIRRSGNTIYS. The CDR3 bases are TGTGCCAGCGCAATTCGACGCTCTGGAAACACCATATATTCT.

V gene TRBV9 combines with J gene TRBJ2-7, with TRBD2 matching over 11 bases. Trimming at V came to 3 bases and at J to 3 bases, leaving 2 bases not matched to a gene. Germline V CDR1 and CDR2: SGDLS, YYNGEE. There are 14 residues in the CDR3. The CDR3 DNA is TGTGCCAGCAGCGGTGGGACTAGCGGCTACGAGCAGTACTTC. Protein sequence: CASSGGTSGYEQYF.

This clonotype was counted at least ten times. This could be a read error, since a much larger clone is one nucleotide away. Because it lacks the conserved phenylalanine or tryptophan at the end, this CDR3 is likely a read error. This sequence joins TRBV7-9 and TRBJ2-4, with D tentatively TRBD1 or TRBD2 (5 bases each). The CDR3 sequence is 14 residues long. Looked up from germline, CDR1 is SEHNR and CDR2 is FQNEAQ (reference sequence). Trimming removed 5 bases from V and 9 bases from J, with 17 bases in between. CDR3 nucleotides: TGTGCCAGCAGCCAGGGACCCGGAGGTGGCATTCAGTACCTC. Translation gives CASSQGPGGGIQYL.

This clonotype was detected once. This sequence joins TRBV9 and TRBJ1-5; TRBD1 matches 8 bases. CDR1 and CDR2 from the germline V gene are SGDLS and YYNGEE. The V and J ends lost 3 bases and 9 bases, in that order; junction bases with no gene match: 5. CDR3 length: 13 amino acids. The CDR3 here is CASSESGTGPQHF. In DNA, the CDR3 is TGTGCCAGCAGCGAGTCGGGGACAGGGCCCCAGCATTTT.

The table lists this clonotype with many counts. V is TRBV5-4 and J is TRBJ2-1; D is possibly TRBD2 (5 bases). The CDR3 runs 15 residues. The germline CDR1 and CDR2 sequences are SGHNT and YYREEE (reference sequence). Deletions cut 0 bases from V and 1 base from J, with 8 bases between. The CDR3 here is CASSLVGGSYNEQFF. In DNA, the CDR3 is TGTGCCAGCAGCTTGGTTGGCGGGTCCTACAATGAGCAGTTCTTC.

Ten or more counts support this clonotype. This chain joins TRBV29-1 and TRBJ1-2; D may be TRBD1 (5 bases). This CDR3 is 11 amino acids long. Germline CDR1 and CDR2: SQVTM and ANQGSEA. Trimming left V 6 bases short and J 8 bases short, with 13 bases between. The chain's CDR3 is CSVQKRDGYTF. CDR3 in DNA: TGCAGCGTCCAAAAAAGGGACGGCTACACCTTC. Combining the CDR3 with reference TRBV29-1 and TRBJ1-2 gives the whole variable domain SAVISQKPSRDICQRGTSLTIQCQVDSQVTMMFWYRQQPGQSLTLIATANQGSEATYESGFVIDKFPISRPNLTFSTLTVSNMSPEDSSIYLCSVQKRDGYTFGSGTRLTVV.

In this sample, this clonotype turned up many times. The genes are TRBV5-1 and TRBJ2-1; D is ambiguous. Trimming cost V 1 base and J 5 bases, with 7 bases left between them. This CDR3 is 13 amino acids long. Germline CDR1 and CDR2: SGHRS and YFSETQ. CDR3 amino acids: CASSLILNNEQFF. CDR3 sequence (DNA): TGCGCCAGCAGCTTGATTCTGAACAATGAGCAGTTCTTC.

This clonotype was counted only a few times. The chain employs TRBV5-1 and TRBJ2-5; D is possibly TRBD1 (7 bases). The V gene's germline CDR1 is SGHRS and CDR2 YFSETQ. The CDR3 length is 14 residues. V shed 0 bases and J shed 8 bases, with 14 bases lying between them. The CDR3 reads CASSLAGRGDTQYF. The DNA of the CDR3 is TGCGCCAGCAGCTTGGCTGGCAGGGGGGACACCCAGTACTTC.